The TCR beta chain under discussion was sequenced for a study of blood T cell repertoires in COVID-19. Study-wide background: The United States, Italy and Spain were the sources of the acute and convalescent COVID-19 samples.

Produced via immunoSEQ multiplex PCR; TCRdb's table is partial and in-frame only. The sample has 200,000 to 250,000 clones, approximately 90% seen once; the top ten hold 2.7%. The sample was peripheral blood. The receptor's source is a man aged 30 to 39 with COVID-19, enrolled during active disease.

The CDR3 region has the DNA TGTGCCAGCAGCTTGACAGGTCCATACGGCTACACCTTC. It codes for CASSLTGPYGYTF. V and J are TRBV11-1 and TRBJ1-2, with TRBD1 as a possible D gene (6 bases). V gave up 3 bases and J gave up 8 bases, with 13 bases separating them. Germline CDR1 reads SGHAT; CDR2 reads FQDESV (reference sequence). CDR3 size: 13 residues.